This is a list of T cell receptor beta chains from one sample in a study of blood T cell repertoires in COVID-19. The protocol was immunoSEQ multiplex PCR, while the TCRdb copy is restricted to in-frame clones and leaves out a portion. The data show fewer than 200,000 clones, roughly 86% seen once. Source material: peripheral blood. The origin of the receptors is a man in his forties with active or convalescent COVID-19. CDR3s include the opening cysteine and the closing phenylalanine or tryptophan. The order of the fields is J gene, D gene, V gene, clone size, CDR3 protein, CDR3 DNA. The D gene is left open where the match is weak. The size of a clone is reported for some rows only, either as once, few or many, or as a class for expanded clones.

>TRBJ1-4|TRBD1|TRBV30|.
CAWSVNLLRGLNEKLFF
TGTGCCTGGAGTGTAAACCTACTCAGGGGGCTTAACGAAAAACTGTTTTTT
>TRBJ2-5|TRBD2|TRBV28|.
CASSFGGYGAGGKEETQYF
TGTGCCAGCAGTTTTGGAGGTTATGGGGCGGGGGGTAAGGAGGAGACCCAGTACTTC
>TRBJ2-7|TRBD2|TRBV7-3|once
CASSAGGSYEQYF
TGTGCCAGCTCCGCGGGGGGGTCCTACGAGCAGTACTTC
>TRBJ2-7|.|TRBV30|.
CAWGYYEQYF
TGTGCCTGGGGCTACTACGAGCAGTACTTC
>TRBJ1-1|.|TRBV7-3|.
CASSWTPNTEAFF
TGTGCCAGCAGCTGGACACCCAACACTGAAGCTTTCTTT
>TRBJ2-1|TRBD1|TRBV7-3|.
CASSPGGDEQFF
TGTGCCAGCAGCCCAGGGGGCGATGAGCAGTTCTTC
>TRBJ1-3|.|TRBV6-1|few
CASSEPLYGIRETGNTIYF
TGTGCCAGCAGTGAACCCCTATATGGAATCAGGGAAACTGGAAACACCATATATTTT
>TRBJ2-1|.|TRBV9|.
CASSVQADGEQFF
TGTGCCAGCAGCGTCCAGGCCGACGGTGAGCAGTTCTTC
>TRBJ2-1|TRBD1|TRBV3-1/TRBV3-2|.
CASSPGLGQGGYNEQFF
TGTGCCAGCAGCCCCGGACTGGGACAGGGGGGCTACAATGAGCAGTTCTTC
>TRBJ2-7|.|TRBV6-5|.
CASSYTESSHEQYF
TGTGCCAGCAGTTACACTGAATCTAGCCACGAGCAGTACTTC
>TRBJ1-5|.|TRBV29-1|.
CSVERGSWTGSGGPQHF
TGCAGCGTTGAAAGGGGCTCCTGGACGGGGAGCGGGGGGCCCCAGCATTTT
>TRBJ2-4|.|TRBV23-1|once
CATQGSNLAKNIQYF
TGCGCCACCCAGGGGTCGAACTTAGCCAAAAACATTCAGTACTTC
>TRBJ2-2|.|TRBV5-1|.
CASSLEVTGYLNTGELFF
TGCGCCAGCAGCTTGGAAGTTACAGGTTACCTGAACACCGGGGAGCTGTTTTTT
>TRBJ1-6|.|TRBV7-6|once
CASSHGGGVDSPLHF
TGTGCCAGCAGCCACGGGGGGGGAGTCGATTCACCCCTCCACTTT
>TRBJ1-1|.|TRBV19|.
CASTLGTEAFF
TGTGCCAGCACCCTAGGCACTGAAGCTTTCTTT
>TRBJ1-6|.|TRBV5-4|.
CASSSTGGNSPLHF
TGTGCCAGCAGCTCGACCGGGGGGAATTCACCCCTCCACTTT
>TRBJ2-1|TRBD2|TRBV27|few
CASRLAGLSYNEQFF
TGTGCCAGCAGGCTAGCGGGGTTGTCCTACAATGAGCAGTTCTTC
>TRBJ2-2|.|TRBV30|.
CAWSVPWDRGTRTGELFF
TGTGCCTGGAGTGTACCGTGGGACAGAGGGACTCGCACCGGGGAGCTGTTTTTT
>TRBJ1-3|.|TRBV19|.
CASSIMSSGNTIYF
TGTGCCAGTAGTATTATGAGCTCTGGAAACACCATATATTTT
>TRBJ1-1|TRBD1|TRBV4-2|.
CASSQDPGQGAVNTEAFF
TGTGCCAGCAGCCAAGATCCGGGACAGGGGGCCGTGAACACTGAAGCTTTCTTT
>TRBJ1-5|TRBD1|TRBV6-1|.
CASSERSGTVSNQPQHF
TGTGCCAGCAGTGAGCGTTCCGGGACAGTCAGCAATCAGCCCCAGCATTTT
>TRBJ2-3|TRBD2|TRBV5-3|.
CARSLAPLGGWSTDTQYF
TGTGCCAGAAGCTTGGCCCCTTTGGGAGGGTGGAGCACAGATACGCAGTATTTT
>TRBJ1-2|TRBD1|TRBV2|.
CASRPGQLYGYTF
TGTGCCAGCAGACCGGGACAGCTCTATGGCTACACCTTC
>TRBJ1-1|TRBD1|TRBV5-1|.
CASSLSPGTGTTEAFF
TGCGCCAGCAGCCTGTCCCCCGGGACAGGAACCACTGAAGCTTTCTTT
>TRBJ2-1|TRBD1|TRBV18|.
CASSPQRQGEGEQFF
TGTGCCAGCTCACCACAAAGACAGGGTGAGGGTGAGCAGTTCTTC
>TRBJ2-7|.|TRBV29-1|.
CSVEEGQGTYEQYF
TGCAGCGTTGAAGAGGGGCAGGGTACCTACGAGCAGTACTTC
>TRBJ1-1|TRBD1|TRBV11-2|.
CASSHRGLGGYTEAFF
TGTGCCAGCAGCCACAGGGGGCTGGGGGGGTACACTGAAGCTTTCTTT
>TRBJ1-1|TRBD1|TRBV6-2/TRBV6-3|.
CASSHKEGAVNTEAFF
TGTGCCAGCAGTCATAAAGAGGGGGCCGTGAACACTGAAGCTTTCTTT
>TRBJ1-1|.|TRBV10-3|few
CAISDTGHTEAFF
TGTGCCATCAGTGATACAGGCCACACTGAAGCTTTCTTT
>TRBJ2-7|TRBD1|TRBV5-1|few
CASSLEGRGPGEQYF
TGCGCCAGCAGCTTGGAGGGCAGGGGGCCGGGCGAGCAGTACTTC
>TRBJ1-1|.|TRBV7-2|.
CASRATANTEAFF
TGTGCCAGCAGGGCGACAGCGAACACTGAAGCTTTCTTT
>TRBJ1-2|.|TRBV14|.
CASSQSGFYGYTF
TGTGCCAGCAGCCAATCAGGGTTCTATGGCTACACCTTC
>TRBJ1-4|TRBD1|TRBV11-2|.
CASSIPPRGRGEKLFF
TGTGCCAGCAGCATACCTCCCAGGGGGCGAGGGGAAAAACTGTTTTTT
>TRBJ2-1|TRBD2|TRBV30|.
CAWSAGGAGQFF
TGTGCCTGGAGTGCCGGGGGGGCTGGGCAGTTCTTC
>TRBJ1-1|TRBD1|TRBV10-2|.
CASRGDRGLWTEAFF
TGCGCCAGCAGGGGGGACAGGGGGTTGTGGACTGAAGCTTTCTTT
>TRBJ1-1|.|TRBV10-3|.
CAIKAAGNTEAFF
TGTGCCATCAAAGCGGCTGGGAACACTGAAGCTTTCTTT
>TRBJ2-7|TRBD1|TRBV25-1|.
CASRGTGSHEQYF
TGTGCCAGCAGGGGGACAGGGTCCCACGAGCAGTACTTC
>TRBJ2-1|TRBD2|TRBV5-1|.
CASSLVISGGDEQFF
TGCGCCAGCAGCTTGGTTATTAGCGGGGGGGATGAGCAGTTCTTC